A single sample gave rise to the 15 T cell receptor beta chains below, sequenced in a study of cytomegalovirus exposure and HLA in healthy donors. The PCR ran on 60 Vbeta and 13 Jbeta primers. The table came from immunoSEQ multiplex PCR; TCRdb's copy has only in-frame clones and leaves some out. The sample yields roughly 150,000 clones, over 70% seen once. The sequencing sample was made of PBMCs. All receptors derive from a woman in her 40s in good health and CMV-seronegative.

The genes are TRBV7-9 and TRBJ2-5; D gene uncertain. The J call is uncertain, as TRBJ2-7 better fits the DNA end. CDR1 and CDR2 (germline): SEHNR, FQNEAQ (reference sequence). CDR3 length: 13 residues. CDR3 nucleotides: TGTGCCAGCAGCTTACTCCACTCCTACGAGCAGTACTTC. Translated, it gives CASSLLHSYEQYF.

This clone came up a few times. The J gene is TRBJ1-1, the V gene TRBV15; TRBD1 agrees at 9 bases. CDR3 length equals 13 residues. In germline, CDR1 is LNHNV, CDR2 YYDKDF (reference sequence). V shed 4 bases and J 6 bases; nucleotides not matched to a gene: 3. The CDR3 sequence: CATSIRQGAEAFF. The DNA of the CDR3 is TGTGCCACCAGCATAAGACAGGGGGCTGAAGCTTTCTTT.

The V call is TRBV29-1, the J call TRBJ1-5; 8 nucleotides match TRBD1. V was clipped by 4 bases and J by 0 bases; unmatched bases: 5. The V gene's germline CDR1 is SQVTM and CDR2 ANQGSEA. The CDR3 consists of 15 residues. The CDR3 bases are TGCAGCGTTGCCGGGACAGGAGATAGCAATCAGCCCCAGCATTTT. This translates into CSVAGTGDSNQPQHF.

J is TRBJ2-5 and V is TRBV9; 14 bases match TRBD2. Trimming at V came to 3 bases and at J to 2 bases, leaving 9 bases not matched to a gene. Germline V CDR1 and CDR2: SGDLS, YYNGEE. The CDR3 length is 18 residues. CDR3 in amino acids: CASSADFRLAGGQETQYF. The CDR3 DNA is TGTGCCAGCAGCGCGGACTTTAGACTAGCGGGGGGGCAAGAGACCCAGTACTTC. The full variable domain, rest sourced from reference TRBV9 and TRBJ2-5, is DSGVTQTPKHLITATGQRVTLRCSPRSGDLSVYWYQQSLDQGLQFLIQYYNGEERAKGNILERFSAQQFPDLHSELNLSSLELGDSALYFCASSADFRLAGGQETQYFGPGTRLLVL.

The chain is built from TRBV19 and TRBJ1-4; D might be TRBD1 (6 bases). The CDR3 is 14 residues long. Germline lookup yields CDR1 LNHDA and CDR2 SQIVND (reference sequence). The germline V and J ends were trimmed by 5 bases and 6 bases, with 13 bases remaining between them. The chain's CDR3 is CASSFVGAYEKLFF. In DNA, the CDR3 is TGTGCCAGTAGTTTCGTGGGGGCTTATGAAAAACTGTTTTTT.

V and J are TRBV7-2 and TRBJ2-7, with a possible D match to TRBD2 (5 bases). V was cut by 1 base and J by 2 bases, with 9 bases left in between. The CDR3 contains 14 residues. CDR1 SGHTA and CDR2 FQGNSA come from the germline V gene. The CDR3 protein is CASSLVGSTYEQYF. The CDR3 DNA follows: TGTGCCAGCAGCTTAGTTGGGAGCACCTACGAGCAGTACTTC.

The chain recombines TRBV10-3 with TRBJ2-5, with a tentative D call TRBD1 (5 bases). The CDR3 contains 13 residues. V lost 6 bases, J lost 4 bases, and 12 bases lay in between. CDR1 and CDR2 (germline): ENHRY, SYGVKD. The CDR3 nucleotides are TGTGCCATCAGCCCCAGGGTCTCAGAGACCCAGTACTTC. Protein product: CAISPRVSETQYF.

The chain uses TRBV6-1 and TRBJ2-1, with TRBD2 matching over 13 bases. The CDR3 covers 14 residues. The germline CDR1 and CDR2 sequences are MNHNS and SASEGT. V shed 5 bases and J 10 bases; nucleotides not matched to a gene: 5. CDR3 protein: CASSLLAGGREQFF. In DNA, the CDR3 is TGTGCCAGCAGTTTACTAGCGGGAGGGAGGGAGCAGTTCTTC.

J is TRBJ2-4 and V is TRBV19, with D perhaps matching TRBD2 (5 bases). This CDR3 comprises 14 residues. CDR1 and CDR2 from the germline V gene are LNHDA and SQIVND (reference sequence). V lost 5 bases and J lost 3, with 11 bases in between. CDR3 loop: CASSLWGDKNIQYF. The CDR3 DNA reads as TGTGCCAGTAGTCTGTGGGGAGACAAAAACATTCAGTACTTC.

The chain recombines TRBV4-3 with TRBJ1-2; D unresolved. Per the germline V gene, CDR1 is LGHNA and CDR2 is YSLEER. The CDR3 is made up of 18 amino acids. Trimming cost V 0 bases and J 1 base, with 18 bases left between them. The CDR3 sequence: CASSQDLFVADNNYGYTF. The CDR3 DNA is TGCGCCAGCAGCCAAGATTTGTTTGTAGCTGATAATAACTATGGCTACACCTTC.

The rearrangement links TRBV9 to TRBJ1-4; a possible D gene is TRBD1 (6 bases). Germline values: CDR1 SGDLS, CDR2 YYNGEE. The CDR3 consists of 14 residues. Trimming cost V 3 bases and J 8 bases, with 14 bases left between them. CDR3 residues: CASSAGGGLEKLFF. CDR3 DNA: TGTGCCAGCAGCGCGGGGGGGGGCCTCGAAAAACTGTTTTTT.

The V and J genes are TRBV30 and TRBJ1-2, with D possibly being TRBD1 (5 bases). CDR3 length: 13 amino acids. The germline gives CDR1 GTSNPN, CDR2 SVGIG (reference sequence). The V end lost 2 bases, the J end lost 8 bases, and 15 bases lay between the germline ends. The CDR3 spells CAWSTGTEEGYTF. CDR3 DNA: TGTGCCTGGAGTACCGGGACTGAAGAAGGCTACACCTTC. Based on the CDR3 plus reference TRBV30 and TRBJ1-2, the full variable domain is SQTIHQWPATLVQPVGSPLSLECTVEGTSNPNLYWYRQAAGRGLQLLFYSVGIGQISSEVPQNLSASRPQDRQFILSSKKLLLSDSGFYLCAWSTGTEEGYTFGSGTRLTVV.

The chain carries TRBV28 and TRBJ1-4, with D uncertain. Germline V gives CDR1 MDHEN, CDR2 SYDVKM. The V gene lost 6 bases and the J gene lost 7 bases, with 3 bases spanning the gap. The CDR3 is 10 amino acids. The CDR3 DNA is TGTGCCAGCAGCGGTGAAAAACTGTTTTTT. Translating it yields CASSGEKLFF.

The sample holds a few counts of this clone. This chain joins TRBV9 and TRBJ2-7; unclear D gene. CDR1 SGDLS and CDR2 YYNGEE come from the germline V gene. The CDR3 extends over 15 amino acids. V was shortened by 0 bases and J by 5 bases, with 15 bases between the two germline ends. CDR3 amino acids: CASSVDPGGFDEQYF. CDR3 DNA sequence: TGTGCCAGCAGCGTAGACCCGGGTGGTTTCGACGAGCAGTACTTC.

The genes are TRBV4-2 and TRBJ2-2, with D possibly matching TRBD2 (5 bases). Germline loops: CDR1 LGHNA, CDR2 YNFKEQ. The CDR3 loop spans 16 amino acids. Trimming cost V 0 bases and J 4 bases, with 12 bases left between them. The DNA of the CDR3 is TGTGCCAGCAGCCAAGAAACCAGCGGCCTCACCGGGGAGCTGTTTTTT. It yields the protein CASSQETSGLTGELFF.